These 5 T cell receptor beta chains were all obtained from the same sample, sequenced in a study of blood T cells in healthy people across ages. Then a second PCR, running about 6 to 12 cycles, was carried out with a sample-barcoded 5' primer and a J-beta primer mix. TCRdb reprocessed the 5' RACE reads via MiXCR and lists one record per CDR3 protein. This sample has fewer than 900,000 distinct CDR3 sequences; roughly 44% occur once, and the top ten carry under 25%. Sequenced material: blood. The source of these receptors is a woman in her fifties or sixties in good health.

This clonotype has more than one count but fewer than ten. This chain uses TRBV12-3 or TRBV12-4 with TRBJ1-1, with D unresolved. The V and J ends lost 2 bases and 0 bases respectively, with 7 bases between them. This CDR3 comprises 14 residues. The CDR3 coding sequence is TGTGCCAGCAGTTTAAGCCTAATGAACACTGAAGCTTTCTTT. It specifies CASSLSLMNTEAFF.

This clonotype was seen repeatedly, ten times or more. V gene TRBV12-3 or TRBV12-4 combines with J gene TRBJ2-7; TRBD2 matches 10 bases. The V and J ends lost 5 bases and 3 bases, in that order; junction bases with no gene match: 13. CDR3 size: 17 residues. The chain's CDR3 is CASSPQRILAGIYEQYF. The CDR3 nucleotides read TGTGCCAGCAGTCCTCAAAGAATACTAGCGGGGATCTACGAGCAGTACTTC.

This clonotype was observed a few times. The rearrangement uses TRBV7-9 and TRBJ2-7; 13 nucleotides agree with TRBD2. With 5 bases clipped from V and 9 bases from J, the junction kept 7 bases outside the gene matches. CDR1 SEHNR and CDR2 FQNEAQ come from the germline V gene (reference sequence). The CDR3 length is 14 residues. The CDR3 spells CASSPGTSGTAQYF. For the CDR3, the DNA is TGTGCCAGCAGCCCTGGGACTAGCGGGACTGCGCAGTACTTC.

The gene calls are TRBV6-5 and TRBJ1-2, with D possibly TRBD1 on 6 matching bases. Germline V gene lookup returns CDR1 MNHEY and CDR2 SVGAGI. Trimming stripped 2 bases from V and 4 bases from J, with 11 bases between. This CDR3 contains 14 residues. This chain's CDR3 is CASSYAEGGYGYTF. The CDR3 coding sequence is TGTGCCAGCAGTTACGCCGAGGGGGGCTATGGCTACACCTTC.

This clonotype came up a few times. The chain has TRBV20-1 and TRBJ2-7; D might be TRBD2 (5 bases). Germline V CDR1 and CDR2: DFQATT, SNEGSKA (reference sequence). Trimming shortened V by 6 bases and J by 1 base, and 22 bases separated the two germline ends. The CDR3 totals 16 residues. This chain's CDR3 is CSAIQAVQLLSYEQYF. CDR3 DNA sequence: TGCAGTGCCATCCAAGCGGTACAACTTCTTTCCTACGAGCAGTACTTC.